The T cell receptor (beta chain) under discussion was sequenced for a study of CD8+ T cells in alopecia areata. Sequencing used cDNA as its template, made by extracting RNA and reverse transcribing it. Data came from immunoSEQ multiplex PCR; TCRdb stores just in-frame clones and leaves some out. Altogether approximately 180,000 clones are present, around three fifths being singletons, with the ten largest covering approximately 1%. The treatment is: oral pan-JAK inhibitor, 5-10 mg twice daily. Sequenced here: CD4+ T cells sorted from blood, sampled at week 24, from a patient treated with tofacitinib. This receptor was obtained from a human donor with alopecia areata.

CDR3 protein: CSVDQAGLGNTIYF. CDR3 nucleotide sequence: TGCAGCGTTGATCAGGCGGGGTTGGGAAACACCATATATTTT. The chain links TRBV29-1 to TRBJ1-3; no clear D. The CDR3 has 14 residues. CDR1 is SQVTM and CDR2 is ANQGSEA in the germline V gene. Trimming removed 3 bases at V and 4 bases at J, with 13 bases between.